This T cell receptor (beta chain) was identified in a study of T cell responses to AZD1222 COVID-19 vaccine (dated by TCRdb to the early 2020s). At the level of the whole study: AZD1222 recipients with second doses at about 4 weeks or about 12 weeks were pooled, because spike-specific TCR depth and breadth did not differ between schedules. A total of approximately 250 trial participants underwent TCR sequencing, of whom some 200 had received two doses of AZD1222 and around 26 had received two doses of the MenACWY control vaccine. Trial participants were enrolled by age into subgroups of 18-55, 56-69 and 70-plus years, and around 140, 26 and 57 TCR-sequenced participants, respectively, were included in these subgroups.

The time point label corresponds to: baseline before first vaccination. Samples from vaccinated people were obtained from the UK trials COV001 and COV002, which included a single-blind randomized controlled phase 2/3 trial of AZD1222 (ChAdOx1 nCoV-19) in healthy adults. Trial participant PBMC samples were collected at day 0 and day 28 after the second dose for TCRbeta chain sequencing. Here is what the overall study found, with its caveats: Conclusions about previously exposed vaccinees are limited because only five to seven AZD1222 recipients were SARS-CoV-2 seropositive at baseline. Participants were mostly white British and included more females than males, and it was suggested by the authors that clonal diversity may have been underestimated. The vaccine-associated CD4 TCRs covered the entire spike protein, and the dominant responses fell in regions 160-218 and 743-854. Nearly half of unique spike-specific TCRs reportedly recognized epitopes outside regions mutated in the B.1.351 and B.1.1.7 variants. The 56-69-year group was small, and its depth increase did not reach significance, likely because of low power. After two AZD1222 doses, spike-specific TCR breadth and depth were significantly higher than at day 0 and than in MenACWY recipients. No day 14 peak-response samples were available, so repertoires were characterized only after the peak T cell response.

For this clone: It lacks a known antigen. No base quality values were provided; no much bigger clone lies one nucleotide off.

The CDR3 regions of human TCRbeta chains were analyzed by immunosequencing. As for the authors' bioinformatics: Repertoire TCRs were matched against a reference library of SARS-CoV-2-specific TCRs generated with the MIRA antigen-specificity platform. Breadth was defined as the fraction of unique TCRs that were SARS-CoV-2-associated, and depth was defined as the fraction of total T cells that were SARS-CoV-2-associated. Each spike-specific TCR was assigned to its reactive spike region and to a CD4 or CD8 class using the MIRA data. Log10-transformed breadth and depth values were compared by one-way ANOVA with Sidak's multiple comparisons tests. As stored in TCRdb, this immuneACCESS dataset retains in-frame rearrangements with V and J assigned. A fraction of the clones does not appear; measured against another copy, unresolved V genes explain less than half of the discrepancy, and the remainder lacks a known reason. V and J calls and clone size come straight from that table; D and trimming were deduced from the DNA. This sample is represented by around 140,000 clones; 85% to 95% of them were singletons. The ten largest account for approximately 5.4% of the sample.

Relative to germline, V is 6 bases shorter and J is 4 bases shorter, with 13 bases between their ends. According to the germline V gene (reference sequence), CDR1 reads LNHDA and CDR2 reads SQIVND. From cysteine to phenylalanine, the CDR3 is 14 amino acids long. The read is trimmed to its CDR3 DNA, 42 bases read in frame from base 1. The origin of this receptor is an adult in good health. The chain is made from TRBV19 and TRBJ1-5; TRBD1 is perhaps the D gene, given 5 matching bases. Sequenced material: peripheral blood, taken on day 0 of AZD1222 vaccination. The DNA sequence is as follows: TGTGCCAGTAGAGCCCGGGGGTCAAATCAGCCCCAGCATTTT. It translates as CASRARGSNQPQHF.